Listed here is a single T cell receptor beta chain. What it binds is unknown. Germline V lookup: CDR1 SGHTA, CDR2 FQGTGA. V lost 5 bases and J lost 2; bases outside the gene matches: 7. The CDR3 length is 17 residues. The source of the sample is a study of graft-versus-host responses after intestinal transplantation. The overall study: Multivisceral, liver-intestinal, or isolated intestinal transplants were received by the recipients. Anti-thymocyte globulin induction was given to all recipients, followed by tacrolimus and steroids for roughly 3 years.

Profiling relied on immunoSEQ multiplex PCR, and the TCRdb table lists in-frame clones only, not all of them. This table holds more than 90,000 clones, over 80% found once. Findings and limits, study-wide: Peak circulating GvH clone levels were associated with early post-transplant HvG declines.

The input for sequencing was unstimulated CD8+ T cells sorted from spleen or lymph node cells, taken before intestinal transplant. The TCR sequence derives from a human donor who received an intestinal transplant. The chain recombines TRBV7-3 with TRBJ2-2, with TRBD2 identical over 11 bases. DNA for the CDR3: TGTGCCAGCAGCCTATTAGCGGGGGGGCCTAACACCGGGGAGCTGTTTTTT. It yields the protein CASSLLAGGPNTGELFF.